One sample yielded the 29 T cell receptor beta chains listed below, sequenced in a study of shared clonotypes between healthy human individuals. Sequencing was performed with immunoSEQ multiplex PCR; in TCRdb, only in-frame clones are kept and a portion is missing. The table has 450,000 to 500,000 clones, 79% seen once. The sequenced sample was PBMCs. Receptors originate from a woman aged 40 to 55 in good health. Some clones in this sample may be carry-over from other donors' samples.

This chain joins TRBV14 and TRBJ2-3; D possibly uses TRBD1 or TRBD2 (5 bases each). The CDR3 runs 15 residues. V dropped 4 bases and J dropped 4 bases, with 15 bases sitting between them. Germline values: CDR1 SGHDN, CDR2 FVKESK. CDR3 loop: CASSPFGTLPDTQYF. The CDR3 coding sequence is TGTGCCAGCAGCCCTTTTGGGACCCTACCAGATACGCAGTATTTT.

The chain carries TRBV7-3 and TRBJ2-3, with unresolved D. Germline loops: CDR1 SGHTA, CDR2 FQGTGA. The CDR3 contains 16 residues. Deletions cut 2 bases from V and 3 bases from J, with 15 bases between. CDR3 amino acids: CASSLSPTRGTDTQYF. The CDR3 DNA sequence: TGTGCCAGCAGCTTATCCCCGACCCGAGGTACAGATACGCAGTATTTT.

The chain combines TRBV27 with TRBJ1-2; TRBD1 matches at 12 bases. The germline gives CDR1 MNHEY, CDR2 SMNVEV (reference sequence). V lost 4 bases, J lost 8 bases, and 14 bases stayed unmatched. The CDR3 extends over 17 amino acids. This CDR3 is CASSYWGQGAWIGGYTF. CDR3 DNA: TGTGCCAGCAGTTATTGGGGACAGGGGGCCTGGATTGGAGGCTACACCTTC.

V is TRBV6-5 and J is TRBJ2-3; tentative D call: TRBD1 (6 bases). V was cut by 9 bases and J by 4 bases, with 11 bases left in between. The CDR3 covers 12 residues. Germline-derived CDR1 and CDR2 are MNHEY and SVGAGI. The CDR3 region is CASYRVPDTQYF. In nucleotides, the CDR3 is TGTGCCAGTTACAGGGTGCCAGATACGCAGTATTTT.

The gene calls are TRBV5-4 and TRBJ1-1; weak D call: TRBD1 (6 bases). Trimming took off 4 bases at V and 5 bases at J, with 18 bases between the two ends. The germline V gene has CDR1 SGHNT and CDR2 YYREEE (reference sequence). There are 15 residues in the CDR3. CDR3 protein: CASSVKGVGPTEAFF. The CDR3 bases are TGTGCCAGCAGCGTAAAGGGGGTGGGGCCTACTGAAGCTTTCTTT. Using reference TRBV5-4 and TRBJ1-1 for the parts outside the CDR3, the full variable domain is ETGVTQSPTHLIKTRGQQVTLRCSSQSGHNTVSWYQQALGQGPQFIFQYYREEENGRGNFPPRFSGLQFPNYSSELNVNALELDDSALYLCASSVKGVGPTEAFFGQGTRLTVV.

The chain is built from TRBV27 and TRBJ1-4; D remains ambiguous. The CDR3 runs 14 residues. The V gene's germline CDR1 is MNHEY and CDR2 SMNVEV (reference sequence). With 1 base removed from V and 3 bases from J, the gap between germline ends came to 6 bases. CDR3 in amino acids: CASSLYGPNEKLFF. DNA for the CDR3: TGTGCCAGCAGTTTATACGGACCTAATGAAAAACTGTTTTTT. Drawing the rest from reference TRBV27 and TRBJ1-4, the complete variable domain is EAQVTQNPRYLITVTGKKLTVTCSQNMNHEYMSWYRQDPGLGLRQIYYSMNVEVTDKGDVPEGYKVSRKEKRNFPLILESPSPNQTSLYFCASSLYGPNEKLFFGSGTQLSVL.

Concerning this clone itself: A far bigger clonotype differs at one base, so this is likely a read error. Likely a read error: the CDR3 ends without its conserved phenylalanine or tryptophan. The chain joins TRBV30 to TRBJ1-5; D may be TRBD1 (6 bases). The V gene lost 5 bases and the J gene lost 0 bases, with 11 bases spanning the gap. Germline V gene data show CDR1 as GTSNPN and CDR2 as SVGIG (reference sequence). The CDR3 contains 14 residues. The CDR3 DNA sequence: TGTGCCTGGCCTCCGGGACATAGCAATCAGCCCCAGCATTTG. This translates into CAWPPGHSNQPQHL.

The chain employs TRBV28 and TRBJ2-6; D gene uncertain. The V end was cut by 8 bases, the J end by 0 bases, with 8 bases between. Germline CDR1 and CDR2: MDHEN and SYDVKM. The CDR3 runs 14 residues. Here the CDR3 reads CASCLASGANVLTF. For the CDR3, the DNA is TGTGCCAGCTGTCTCGCCTCTGGGGCCAACGTCCTGACTTTC.

The gene calls are TRBV19 and TRBJ1-3; 7 bases agree with TRBD1. The CDR3 is 15 amino acids. CDR1 LNHDA and CDR2 SQIVND come from the germline V gene (reference sequence). The V and J ends lost 5 bases and 0 bases, in that order; junction bases with no gene match: 4. Written as DNA, the CDR3 is TGTGCCAGTAGTCCCCGACAGGGCTCTGGAAACACCATATATTTT. It specifies CASSPRQGSGNTIYF.

This clone was counted once. The chain carries TRBV5-5 and TRBJ2-7, with TRBD2 matching over 9 bases. CDR1 and CDR2 (germline): SGHKS, YYEKEE (reference sequence). V trimming: 1 base; J trimming: 1 base; junction bases outside the gene matches: 3. The CDR3 totals 15 residues. The CDR3 is CASSLSSGMSYEQYF. The CDR3 DNA is TGTGCCAGCAGCTTGTCTAGCGGGATGTCCTACGAGCAGTACTTC.

V usage is TRBV18 and J usage is TRBJ1-1; no clear D gene. CDR1 and CDR2 from the germline V gene are KGHSH and LQKENI. The length of the CDR3 is 16 residues. The ends were cut back, 1 base at V and 1 base at J, with 13 bases in the middle. The CDR3: CASSPLTSAPNTEAFF. In nucleotides, the CDR3 is TGTGCCAGCTCACCACTTACGTCTGCCCCGAACACTGAAGCTTTCTTT.

CDR3: CASSLGDSLTDTQYF. CDR3 coding DNA: TGTGCCAGCAGCTTGGGGGACAGTCTCACAGATACGCAGTATTTT. The V gene is TRBV7-9, the J gene TRBJ2-3, with 7 bases matching TRBD1. The J segment lost 2 bases and the V segment lost 3 bases, leaving 5 bases of the junction unmatched. This CDR3 has 15 amino acids. In germline, CDR1 is SEHNR, CDR2 FQNEAQ (reference sequence).

This clone was recorded many times. V usage is TRBV30 and J usage is TRBJ2-2, with D possibly TRBD1 on 5 matching bases. The length of the CDR3 is 15 residues. The V and J ends lost 2 bases and 5 bases respectively, with 15 bases between them. CDR1 and CDR2 (germline): GTSNPN, SVGIG (reference sequence). The CDR3: CAWSPQGAETGELFF. CDR3 in DNA: TGTGCCTGGAGTCCCCAGGGCGCGGAAACCGGGGAGCTGTTTTTT. Combining the CDR3 with reference TRBV30 and TRBJ2-2 gives the whole variable domain SQTIHQWPATLVQPVGSPLSLECTVEGTSNPNLYWYRQAAGRGLQLLFYSVGIGQISSEVPQNLSASRPQDRQFILSSKKLLLSDSGFYLCAWSPQGAETGELFFGEGSRLTVL.

This clone has just one count. V is TRBV4-2 and J is TRBJ2-1; D is uncertain. The germline V gene encodes CDR1 LGHNA and CDR2 YNFKEQ. The CDR3 is made up of 16 amino acids. Trimming stripped 0 bases from V and 4 bases from J, with 13 bases between. The CDR3 reads CASSQEGGSLYNEQFF. The DNA for the CDR3 is TGTGCCAGCAGCCAAGAAGGTGGGTCCCTATACAATGAGCAGTTCTTC.

Turning to this clone: This likely stems from a read error, as it lies one base from a far larger clone. For the CDR3, the DNA is TGTGCCAGCAGGGGACAGCTGAACACTGAAGCTTTCTTT. Translating gives CASRGQLNTEAFF. This chain uses TRBV7-3 with TRBJ1-1, with TRBD1 matching over 7 bases. CDR1 and CDR2 from the germline V gene are SGHTA and FQGTGA. The ends lost 6 bases at V and 0 bases at J; junction bases unmatched: 1. The CDR3 loop spans 13 amino acids. Looking up the rest from reference TRBV7-3 and TRBJ1-1 gives the full variable domain: GAGVSQTPSNKVTEKGKYVELRCDPISGHTALYWYRQSLGQGPEFLIYFQGTGAADDSGLPNDRFFAVRPEGSVSTLKIQRTERGDSAVYLCASRGQLNTEAFFGQGTRLTVV.

The chain carries TRBV19 and TRBJ1-1; D is ambiguous. Trimming removed 2 bases from V and 0 bases from J, with 7 bases in between. CDR1 is LNHDA, CDR2 SQIVND, per germline (reference sequence). The CDR3 covers 14 residues. The CDR3 sequence is CASSIKGLNTEAFF. Written as DNA, the CDR3 is TGTGCCAGTAGTATAAAGGGCTTGAACACTGAAGCTTTCTTT.

This clone was found many times. This rearrangement joins TRBV6-5 to TRBJ2-5; TRBD1 agrees at 10 bases. V was clipped by 5 bases and J by 5 bases; unmatched bases: 8. CDR3 size: 15 residues. CDR1 is MNHEY, CDR2 SVGAGI, per germline. The chain's CDR3 is CASSRTGGRRETQYF. The DNA of the CDR3 is TGTGCCAGCAGTCGGACAGGGGGAAGACGGGAGACCCAGTACTTC.

The chain carries TRBV6-1 and TRBJ2-7; D perhaps matches TRBD2 (5 bases). The germline CDR1 and CDR2 sequences are MNHNS and SASEGT. V lost 2 bases and J lost 1, with 15 bases in between. The CDR3 is 16 residues long. CDR3 DNA: TGTGCCAGCAGTGAACTTTTATCCGGAGGATCCTACGAGCAGTACTTC. Encoded protein: CASSELLSGGSYEQYF.

The V call is TRBV11-2, the J call TRBJ2-1; no clear D. The CDR3 length is 14 residues. Trimming pared 3 bases from V and 8 bases from J, leaving 14 bases between. Germline V gene lookup returns CDR1 SGHAT and CDR2 FQNNGV. The CDR3 DNA follows: TGTGCCAGCAGCTTGAGTCGTTCGGGCGATGAGCAGTTCTTC. This gives the protein CASSLSRSGDEQFF.

The V call is TRBV7-3, the J call TRBJ2-7; 7 nucleotides align to TRBD2. The ends lost 0 bases at V and 5 bases at J; junction bases unmatched: 4. CDR3 length: 14 residues. Germline values: CDR1 SGHTA, CDR2 FQGTGA. This CDR3 reads CASSLTAGNHEQYF. In nucleotides, the CDR3 is TGTGCCAGCAGCTTAACAGCGGGAAATCACGAGCAGTACTTC.

The V and J genes are TRBV5-1 and TRBJ1-5; TRBD1 aligns across 8 bases. The junction had 3 bases not matched to a gene; V was cut back by 0 bases and J by 4 bases. Germline CDR1 reads SGHRS; CDR2 reads YFSETQ. This CDR3 spans 15 amino acids. CDR3 bases: TGCGCCAGCAGCTTGGCGGGACAGGATAATCAGCCCCAGCATTTT. Translating it yields CASSLAGQDNQPQHF.

The gene calls are TRBV5-4 and TRBJ2-2; D gene uncertain. The CDR3 is 15 amino acids. CDR1 and CDR2 (germline): SGHNT, YYREEE (reference sequence). V lost 5 bases and J lost 0, with 11 bases in between. In DNA form, the CDR3 reads TGTGCCAGCAGAAAAAGCGCTGCGAACACCGGGGAGCTGTTTTTT. Translating it yields CASRKSAANTGELFF.

The genes are TRBV28 and TRBJ2-3; D gene ambiguous. Per the germline V gene, CDR1 is MDHEN and CDR2 is SYDVKM. The V end lost 7 bases, the J end lost 0 bases, and 17 bases lay between the germline ends. This CDR3 has 16 amino acids. The CDR3 spells CASNINGRRSTDTQYF. Here the CDR3 DNA reads TGTGCCAGCAACATTAATGGACGGAGAAGCACAGATACGCAGTATTTT. Full variable domain (rest looked up from reference TRBV28 and TRBJ2-3): DVKVTQSSRYLVKRTGEKVFLECVQDMDHENMFWYRQDPGLGLRLIYFSYDVKMKEKGDIPEGYSVSREKKERFSLILESASTNQTSMYLCASNINGRRSTDTQYFGPGTRLTVL.

This clone was observed a handful of times. The CDR3 DNA reads TGTGCCTGGAACATGGGCCGGGGACAGCCCCAGCATTTT. It yields the protein CAWNMGRGQPQHF. The rearrangement joins TRBV30 to TRBJ1-5; D not resolved. Germline CDR1 GTSNPN, CDR2 SVGIG (reference sequence). With 4 bases removed from V and 7 bases from J, the gap between germline ends came to 14 bases. The CDR3 has 13 amino acids.

The table lists this clone with a count of one. The J gene is TRBJ1-5, the V gene TRBV27; no clear D gene. The germline V gene has CDR1 MNHEY and CDR2 SMNVEV (reference sequence). V was cut by 3 bases and J by 0 bases, with 3 bases left in between. The CDR3 sequence is 13 residues long. CDR3 protein: CASSFDSNQPQHF. For the CDR3, the DNA is TGTGCCAGCAGTTTTGATAGCAATCAGCCCCAGCATTTT.

J is TRBJ2-7 and V is TRBV28, with 7 bases fitting TRBD2. CDR3 length equals 13 residues. V lost 8 bases and J lost 4; bases outside the gene matches: 8. Germline values: CDR1 MDHEN, CDR2 SYDVKM. The CDR3 DNA is TGTGCCAGCGTCCGCGGGAGTGGTTACGAGCAGTACTTC. This encodes CASVRGSGYEQYF.

This chain connects TRBV6-1 to TRBJ2-3; D is unresolved. The CDR3 is 14 residues long. Germline CDR1 is MNHNS and CDR2 is SASEGT. V was cut by 1 base and J by 0 bases, with 5 bases left in between. In nucleotides, the CDR3 is TGTGCCAGCAGTGAAGGAACTAGCACAGATACGCAGTATTTT. It is translated as CASSEGTSTDTQYF.

The chain has TRBV2 and TRBJ2-3; TRBD2 matches 7 bases. CDR3 length equals 16 residues. The V segment lost 2 bases and the J segment 2 bases; nucleotides outside the gene matches: 7. CDR1 is SNHLY and CDR2 is FYNNEI in the germline V gene. CDR3 sequence: CASSEFGGGNTDTQYF. The CDR3 DNA reads as TGTGCCAGCAGTGAATTTGGGGGAGGGAACACAGATACGCAGTATTTT.

This chain links TRBV7-2 with TRBJ2-3, with D possibly TRBD2 on 5 matching bases. Trimming pared 5 bases from V and 0 bases from J, leaving 15 bases between. The CDR3 totals 16 residues. Germline-derived CDR1 and CDR2 are SGHTA and FQGNSA. The chain's CDR3 is CASSPSAASSTDTQYF. In DNA form, the CDR3 reads TGTGCCAGCAGCCCTTCAGCGGCCTCTAGCACAGATACGCAGTATTTT.